Below, 32 T cell receptor beta chains from the same sample are listed, as sequenced in a study of blood T cell repertoires in COVID-19. Here immunoSEQ multiplex PCR was the method, and the copy in TCRdb shows in-frame clones only, minus some. In the table there are 200,000 to 300,000 clones, around four fifths of which are singletons. The material sequenced was peripheral blood. These receptors originate from a man aged 45-65 years with acute or convalescent COVID-19.

V usage is TRBV5-4 and J usage is TRBJ2-2, with 9 bases fitting TRBD1. With V trimmed by 4 bases and J by 0 bases, 7 bases remained unmatched. The CDR3 runs 17 residues. CDR1 and CDR2 (germline): SGHNT, YYREEE (reference sequence). The CDR3 DNA is TGTGCCAGCAGCCCCCCCGGGACAGGGACGAACACCGGGGAGCTGTTTTTT. Its protein is CASSPPGTGTNTGELFF. The whole variable domain, filled in from reference TRBV5-4 and TRBJ2-2, reads ETGVTQSPTHLIKTRGQQVTLRCSSQSGHNTVSWYQQALGQGPQFIFQYYREEENGRGNFPPRFSGLQFPNYSSELNVNALELDDSALYLCASSPPGTGTNTGELFFGEGSRLTVL.

This clone was observed a few times. CDR3 coding DNA: TGTGCTAGTGGTCCGGGACTACACTACGAGCAGTACTTC. Protein: CASGPGLHYEQYF. The chain uses TRBV12-5 and TRBJ2-7; 7 bases align to TRBD2. Germline values: CDR1 LGHNT, CDR2 FRNRAP. The V gene end was trimmed by 5 bases and the J gene end by 3 bases; junction bases not matched to a gene: 4. The CDR3 contains 13 residues.

J is TRBJ2-3 and V is TRBV24-1, with D maybe TRBD1 (5 bases). Germline V gene data show CDR1 as KGHDR and CDR2 as SFDVKD. This CDR3 is built from 15 residues. V lost 1 base to trimming and J lost 2 bases, with 9 bases between them. CDR3 DNA: TGTGCCACCAGTGATTTTAGTGGGGCCACAGATACGCAGTATTTT. Its protein product is CATSDFSGATDTQYF.

This sequence joins TRBV7-6 and TRBJ1-4; no definite D call. Per germline, CDR1 SGHVS and CDR2 FNYEAQ. The CDR3 is 14 residues long. V was pared by 3 bases and J by 5 bases, with 10 bases between. The CDR3 nucleotides read TGTGCCAGCAGCTTTCCCGGGTCGAATGAAAAACTGTTTTTT. This sequence encodes CASSFPGSNEKLFF.

This clone was seen only once. V and J are TRBV5-1 and TRBJ2-7; 7 nucleotides agree with TRBD1. CDR1 SGHRS and CDR2 YFSETQ come from the germline V gene. J was trimmed by 4 bases and V by 2 bases; bases with no gene match: 12. The CDR3 is made up of 16 amino acids. The CDR3 nucleotides read TGCGCCAGCAGCTTACACGTGACAGGGCAATTGTACGAGCAGTACTTC. Translating gives CASSLHVTGQLYEQYF.

The chain carries TRBV20-1 and TRBJ2-1; D unclear. V was pared by 3 bases and J by 5 bases, with 8 bases between. The CDR3 runs to 12 residues. CDR1 is DFQATT, CDR2 SNEGSKA, per germline (reference sequence). CDR3 sequence reads: CSASLQHNEQFF. The CDR3 region has the DNA TGCAGTGCTAGTTTACAGCACAATGAGCAGTTCTTC.

A single count supports this clone. The V call is TRBV27, the J call TRBJ1-4, with TRBD1 matching over 7 bases. V lost 0 bases, J lost 3 bases, and 13 bases stayed unmatched. The CDR3 contains 19 residues. Germline V gene lookup returns CDR1 MNHEY and CDR2 SMNVEV (reference sequence). CDR3 sequence (DNA): TGTGCCAGCAGTTTATCAGTCTGGCTTTCGCAGGGGGCTAATGAAAAACTGTTTTTT. Translated: CASSLSVWLSQGANEKLFF.

V and J are TRBV5-1 and TRBJ1-1, with 12 positions matching TRBD1. CDR3 size: 16 residues. After removal of 3 bases from V and 5 bases from J, the junction contained 8 bases not matched to a gene. Germline CDR1 reads SGHRS; CDR2 reads YFSETQ. CDR3 sequence reads: CASSSMGQGAGTEAFF. CDR3 coding DNA: TGCGCCAGCAGCTCTATGGGACAGGGGGCTGGAACTGAAGCTTTCTTT. The full variable domain, with the rest looked up from reference TRBV5-1 and TRBJ1-1, is KAGVTQTPRYLIKTRGQQVTLSCSPISGHRSVSWYQQTPGQGLQFLFEYFSETQRNKGNFPGRFSGRQFSNSRSEMNVSTLELGDSALYLCASSSMGQGAGTEAFFGQGTRLTVV.

This rearrangement joins TRBV5-1 to TRBJ1-1; tentatively, D is TRBD1 (6 bases). V was clipped by 4 bases and J by 6 bases, with 13 bases between them. Germline CDR1 is SGHRS and CDR2 is YFSETQ. The CDR3 is made up of 13 amino acids. The CDR3 reads CASSPMGGPEAFF. CDR3 nucleotides: TGCGCCAGCAGCCCAATGGGGGGGCCTGAAGCTTTCTTT.

The chain uses TRBV11-2 and TRBJ2-3; a weak D match, TRBD2 (6 bases). The CDR3 is 15 amino acids. The germline V gene has CDR1 SGHAT and CDR2 FQNNGV. Trimming pared 3 bases from V and 2 bases from J, leaving 12 bases between. This chain's CDR3 is CASSLFSGNTDTQYF. In nucleotides, the CDR3 is TGTGCCAGCAGCTTGTTTAGCGGTAACACAGATACGCAGTATTTT. The entire variable domain, with the rest obtained from reference TRBV11-2 and TRBJ2-3, is as follows: EAGVAQSPRYKIIEKRQSVAFWCNPISGHATLYWYQQILGQGPKLLIQFQNNGVVDDSQLPKDRFSAERLKGVDSTLKIQPAKLEDSAVYLCASSLFSGNTDTQYFGPGTRLTVL.

This chain links TRBV24-1 with TRBJ2-5, with D unclear. Trimming shortened V by 4 bases and J by 5 bases, and 4 bases separated the two germline ends. The CDR3 consists of 11 residues. Germline values: CDR1 KGHDR, CDR2 SFDVKD. CDR3: CATSEEETQYF. The CDR3 nucleotides are TGTGCCACCAGTGAGGAGGAGACCCAGTACTTC.

The rearrangement uses TRBV9 and TRBJ2-1, with no clear D. The CDR3 extends over 19 amino acids. The V gene lost 0 bases and the J gene lost 5 bases, with 24 bases spanning the gap. Germline CDR1 and CDR2: SGDLS and YYNGEE. CDR3 bases: TGTGCCAGCAGCGTAGGTGGGTCCGATTTGAGACAATATAACAATGAGCAGTTCTTC. Translating it yields CASSVGGSDLRQYNNEQFF.

The chain couples TRBV3-1 (or the pseudogene TRBV3-2) to TRBJ1-2; 10 nucleotides agree with TRBD1. Trimming cost V 4 bases and J 3 bases; bases outside gene matches: 2. CDR1 is LGHDT, CDR2 YNNKEL, per germline (reference sequence). This CDR3 spans 14 amino acids. The CDR3 spells CASSPGTGDYGYTF. DNA for the CDR3: TGTGCCAGCAGCCCCGGGACAGGGGACTATGGCTACACCTTC.

V gene TRBV19 combines with J gene TRBJ1-5; TRBD1 agrees at 10 bases. Germline V lookup: CDR1 LNHDA, CDR2 SQIVND (reference sequence). V shed 7 bases, J shed 5 bases, and the junction held 8 bases outside the gene matches. This CDR3 is 15 amino acids long. The CDR3 region is CASKTGGLLYQPQHF. The CDR3 DNA sequence: TGTGCCAGTAAGACAGGGGGCTTGTTGTATCAGCCCCAGCATTTT.

The rearrangement uses TRBV27 and TRBJ2-5, with unresolved D. Germline V gives CDR1 MNHEY, CDR2 SMNVEV (reference sequence). There are 11 residues in the CDR3. With 5 bases removed from V and 7 bases from J, the gap between germline ends came to 8 bases. Written as DNA, the CDR3 is TGTGCCAGCAGTCAGCGTGGGACCCAGTACTTC. Its protein is CASSQRGTQYF.

V and J are TRBV7-2 and TRBJ1-1, with a tentative D call TRBD1 (6 bases). The V gene lost 1 base and the J gene lost 3 bases, with 9 bases spanning the gap. This CDR3 contains 14 residues. CDR1 and CDR2 from the germline V gene are SGHTA and FQGNSA. The CDR3 DNA reads as TGTGCCAGCAGCTTAGTTAGGGGGTACACTGAAGCTTTCTTT. Protein: CASSLVRGYTEAFF.

The rearrangement joins TRBV21-1 to TRBJ1-2; the D segment call TRBD1 is taken from the table without a DNA check. TRBV21-1 is assigned pseudogene status. This CDR3 has 14 amino acids. In DNA form, the CDR3 reads TGTGCCAGCAGCAAAGGGGGCAATAACTATGGCTACACCTTC. This codes for CASSKGGNNYGYTF.

This chain joins TRBV2 and TRBJ1-6, with 8 bases aligning to TRBD1. V lost 10 bases, J lost 13 bases, and 12 bases stayed unmatched. Germline V gene data show CDR1 as SNHLY and CDR2 as FYNNEI. The CDR3 runs to 13 residues. As DNA, the CDR3 is TGTGCCACCGGACAGGGCTGGCTCGCGCCCCTCCACTTT. This codes for CATGQGWLAPLHF.

This clone showed up just once. The rearrangement uses TRBV13 and TRBJ2-7, with D maybe TRBD1 (6 bases). This CDR3 spans 14 amino acids. V shed 2 bases and J shed 7 bases, with 15 bases lying between them. The germline gives CDR1 PRHDT, CDR2 FYEKMQ (reference sequence). In nucleotides, the CDR3 is TGTGCCAGCAGCTTACCGGATACAGGGATGGAGCAGTACTTC. This gives the protein CASSLPDTGMEQYF.

The gene calls are TRBV30 and TRBJ1-6; possible D gene TRBD1, 5 bases. Per the germline V gene, CDR1 is GTSNPN and CDR2 is SVGIG (reference sequence). Trimming shortened V by 1 base and J by 4 bases, and 11 bases separated the two germline ends. CDR3 length equals 15 residues. CDR3 residues: CAWSGRTRYNSPLHF. CDR3 DNA sequence: TGTGCCTGGAGTGGACGGACAAGATATAATTCACCCCTCCACTTT.

The rearrangement joins TRBV29-1 to TRBJ2-3; TRBD1 matches at 9 bases. Per the germline V gene, CDR1 is SQVTM and CDR2 is ANQGSEA. Trimming at V came to 3 bases and at J to 4 bases, leaving 8 bases not matched to a gene. The CDR3 consists of 15 residues. The CDR3 DNA sequence: TGCAGCGTTGATCGGACAGGGGAAACCCCAGATACGCAGTATTTT. Encoded protein: CSVDRTGETPDTQYF.

The rearrangement uses TRBV6-5 and TRBJ2-5; maybe TRBD1 (5 bases). This CDR3 spans 15 amino acids. Looked up from germline, CDR1 is MNHEY and CDR2 is SVGAGI. V lost 4 bases to trimming and J lost 7 bases, with 19 bases between them. The DNA of the CDR3 is TGTGCCAGCAGTTCGAGGTTCCACCCAACAGGGACCCAGTACTTC. Amino acid sequence: CASSSRFHPTGTQYF.

The chain carries TRBV30 and TRBJ2-2; 8 bases line up with TRBD2. This CDR3 spans 14 amino acids. After removal of 3 bases from V and 3 bases from J, the junction contained 3 bases not matched to a gene. Germline assignment: CDR1 GTSNPN and CDR2 SVGIG (reference sequence). CDR3 sequence: CAWSSGLDTGELFF. CDR3 DNA: TGTGCCTGGAGCTCGGGACTAGACACCGGGGAGCTGTTTTTT.

The rearrangement joins TRBV10-3 to TRBJ1-2; 7 bases match TRBD1. This CDR3 spans 13 amino acids. CDR1 is ENHRY, CDR2 SYGVKD, per germline. V was pared by 7 bases and J by 8 bases, with 10 bases of the junction left unmatched. For the CDR3, the DNA is TGTGCCATCACCTCAGAGGGGGCGGAGGGCTACACCTTC. This translates into CAITSEGAEGYTF.

The rearrangement uses TRBV2 and TRBJ2-7, with D unclear. The CDR3 loop spans 11 amino acids. Trimming took 5 bases from V and 4 from J, leaving 6 bases between them. Germline V gene lookup returns CDR1 SNHLY and CDR2 FYNNEI. The CDR3 reads CASSPIYEQYF. The CDR3 DNA follows: TGTGCCAGCAGTCCCATTTACGAGCAGTACTTC.

CDR3 loop: CASSWVASGMVEQFF. In DNA form, the CDR3 reads TGTGCCAGCAGTTGGGTGGCTAGCGGGATGGTTGAGCAGTTCTTC. The chain recombines TRBV28 with TRBJ2-1; TRBD2 aligns across 9 bases. Trimming at V came to 4 bases and at J to 9 bases, leaving 10 bases not matched to a gene. Germline V lookup: CDR1 MDHEN, CDR2 SYDVKM. The CDR3 extends over 15 amino acids.

The chain carries TRBV28 and TRBJ1-1; no reliable D call. CDR1 is MDHEN and CDR2 is SYDVKM in the germline V gene. V lost 7 bases and J lost 3, with 18 bases in between. The length of the CDR3 is 15 residues. Written as DNA, the CDR3 is TGTGCCAGCACCCCAATGGGAGTATCGGACACTGAAGCTTTCTTT. Translated, it gives CASTPMGVSDTEAFF. The variable domain in full, with the rest retrieved from reference TRBV28 and TRBJ1-1, is DVKVTQSSRYLVKRTGEKVFLECVQDMDHENMFWYRQDPGLGLRLIYFSYDVKMKEKGDIPEGYSVSREKKERFSLILESASTNQTSMYLCASTPMGVSDTEAFFGQGTRLTVV.

The V call is TRBV5-1, the J call TRBJ2-5; TRBD1 matches 7 bases. This CDR3 is 13 amino acids long. The germline V gene has CDR1 SGHRS and CDR2 YFSETQ. Trimming took 7 bases from V and 4 from J; bases not matched to a gene: 7. CDR3 in amino acids: CASSPGGTETQYF. CDR3 nucleotides: TGCGCCAGCTCACCAGGGGGAACAGAGACCCAGTACTTC.

This sequence joins TRBV28 and TRBJ2-1; D is unclear. The germline V gene encodes CDR1 MDHEN and CDR2 SYDVKM. The germline V and J ends were trimmed by 10 bases and 9 bases, with 4 bases remaining between them. The CDR3 loop spans 8 amino acids. The CDR3 region has the DNA TGTGCCACAGGTGAGCAGTTCTTC. This gives the protein CATGEQFF.

This chain links TRBV3-1 (or the pseudogene TRBV3-2) with TRBJ2-7; TRBD2 agrees at 7 bases. The CDR3 sequence is 16 residues long. V shed 0 bases, J shed 3 bases, and the junction held 8 bases outside the gene matches. Germline lookup yields CDR1 LGHDT and CDR2 YNNKEL (reference sequence). CDR3 DNA sequence: TGTGCCAGCAGCCAAGACCGGGACTACATCTTCTACGAGCAGTACTTC. Translating gives CASSQDRDYIFYEQYF.

V and J are TRBV18 and TRBJ1-1, with a tentative D call TRBD1 (5 bases). Trimming removed 3 bases at V and 2 bases at J, with 16 bases between. Germline lookup yields CDR1 KGHSH and CDR2 LQKENI. There are 16 residues in the CDR3. The chain's CDR3 is CASSPGGDLFNTEAFF. The CDR3 DNA is TGTGCCAGCTCACCCGGGGGAGACCTGTTTAACACTGAAGCTTTCTTT.

J is TRBJ1-6 and V is TRBV4-1; 9 nucleotides agree with TRBD1. The germline gives CDR1 MGHRA, CDR2 YSYEKL. The CDR3 has 17 residues. V lost 0 bases to trimming and J lost 12 bases; unmatched junction nucleotides: 12. The CDR3 bases are TGCGCCAGCAGCCAAGATAACCCGGGACAGGGCCTTCGACCCCTCCACTTT. Amino acid sequence: CASSQDNPGQGLRPLHF.